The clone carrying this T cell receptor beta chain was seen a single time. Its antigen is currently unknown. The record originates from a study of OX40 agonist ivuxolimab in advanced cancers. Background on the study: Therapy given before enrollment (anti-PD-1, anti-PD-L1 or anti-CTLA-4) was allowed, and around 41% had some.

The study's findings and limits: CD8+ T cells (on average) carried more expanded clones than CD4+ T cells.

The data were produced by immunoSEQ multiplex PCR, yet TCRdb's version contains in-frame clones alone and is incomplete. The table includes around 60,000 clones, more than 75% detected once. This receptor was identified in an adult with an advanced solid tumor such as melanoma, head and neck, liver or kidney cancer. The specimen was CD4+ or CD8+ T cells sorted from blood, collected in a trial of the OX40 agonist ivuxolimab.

CDR3 bases: TGTGCCAGCAGTCCTACGGCGGGGTTGGGGGAGCTGTTTTTT. Amino acids: CASSPTAGLGELFF. The rearrangement joins TRBV6-5 to TRBJ2-2, with D perhaps matching TRBD2 (6 bases). CDR3 length: 14 residues. Per the germline V gene, CDR1 is MNHEY and CDR2 is SVGAGI. The V and J ends lost 5 bases and 8 bases respectively, with 15 bases between them.